This passage covers 32 T cell receptor beta chains from one sample sequenced in a study of blood T cell repertoires in COVID-19. Sequencing used immunoSEQ multiplex PCR; TCRdb keeps in-frame clones, though not all of them. The table shows 150,000 to 200,000 clones, with around 90% occurring only once. Sequenced sample: peripheral blood. The receptors originated from a man aged 40-50 years with acute or convalescent COVID-19.

This clone was counted a single time. This rearrangement joins TRBV10-2 to TRBJ1-6; 7 nucleotides match TRBD1. The CDR3 sequence is 15 residues long. CDR1 and CDR2 from the germline V gene are WSHSY and SAAADI. V lost 10 bases to trimming and J lost 5 bases; unmatched junction nucleotides: 11. The CDR3 sequence: CANYPWDSDNSPLHF. CDR3 DNA sequence: TGCGCCAATTACCCCTGGGACAGCGATAATTCACCCCTCCACTTT.

This clone showed up just once. The chain is built from TRBV3-1 (or the pseudogene TRBV3-2) and TRBJ2-5, with 10 bases matching TRBD2. CDR1 LGHDT and CDR2 YNNKEL come from the germline V gene (reference sequence). This CDR3 has 16 amino acids. Losses at the gene ends were 0 bases for V and 1 base for J; bases not matched to a gene: 2. CDR3 sequence reads: CASSQDLAGVQETQYF. CDR3 DNA sequence: TGTGCCAGCAGCCAAGATCTAGCGGGGGTCCAAGAGACCCAGTACTTC.

V and J are TRBV6-1 and TRBJ2-2, with D possibly being TRBD1 (5 bases). Germline V gene data show CDR1 as MNHNS and CDR2 as SASEGT. Trimming stripped 3 bases from V and 0 bases from J, with 8 bases between. This CDR3 region has 15 residues. CDR3 region: CASSDSRANTGELFF. In DNA form, the CDR3 reads TGTGCCAGCAGTGATTCCAGGGCGAACACCGGGGAGCTGTTTTTT.

This chain joins TRBV11-2 and TRBJ2-5; the match to TRBD2 covers 11 bases. The CDR3 contains 15 residues. Per the germline V gene, CDR1 is SGHAT and CDR2 is FQNNGV. Germline trimming cut 6 bases from V and 1 base from J; bases unmatched to any gene: 4. DNA for the CDR3: TGTGCCAGCAGTTCGACTAGCGGGGTCCAAGAGACCCAGTACTTC. This gives the protein CASSSTSGVQETQYF.

This clone was seen only once. V gene TRBV15 combines with J gene TRBJ1-4, with 11 bases that match TRBD1. CDR3 size: 16 residues. Germline trimming cut 4 bases from V and 8 bases from J; bases unmatched to any gene: 9. Per germline, CDR1 LNHNV and CDR2 YYDKDF (reference sequence). CDR3 residues: CATSTGQGAGFEKLFF. In nucleotides, the CDR3 is TGTGCCACCAGCACCGGACAGGGGGCCGGGTTCGAAAAACTGTTTTTT.

The chain is built from TRBV7-9 and TRBJ1-2, with no clear D. The CDR3 is 14 residues long. V lost 2 bases to trimming and J lost 8 bases, with 15 bases between them. Germline loops: CDR1 SEHNR, CDR2 FQNEAQ (reference sequence). The chain's CDR3 is CASSLPRKILGYTF. The DNA for the CDR3 is TGTGCCAGCAGCTTACCCAGGAAAATCCTCGGCTACACCTTC.

This chain's CDR3 is CASSPARGRLAEAFF. The DNA of the CDR3 is TGTGCCAGCTCACCGGCGAGGGGGCGCTTGGCTGAAGCTTTCTTT. This rearrangement joins TRBV18 to TRBJ1-1; 7 bases match TRBD1. The CDR3 has 15 residues. V shed 3 bases, J shed 6 bases, and the junction held 10 bases outside the gene matches. Germline CDR1 and CDR2: KGHSH and LQKENI.

This CDR3 reads CAWSVRGRNNYGYTF. The CDR3 DNA reads TGTGCCTGGAGTGTAAGGGGCAGGAATAACTATGGCTACACCTTC. The rearrangement links TRBV30 to TRBJ1-2, with TRBD1 as a possible D gene (5 bases). V lost 0 bases and J 1 base, leaving 12 bases between the germline ends. Germline CDR1 GTSNPN, CDR2 SVGIG (reference sequence). This CDR3 spans 15 amino acids.

CDR3 sequence reads: CASTPDRVNTIYF. CDR3 DNA sequence: TGTGCCAGCACCCCGGACAGAGTAAACACCATATATTTT. J is TRBJ1-3 and V is TRBV6-2 or TRBV6-3; a weak D match, TRBD1 (6 bases). This CDR3 has 13 residues. Germline values: CDR1 MNHEY, CDR2 SVGEGT. Trimming removed 7 bases at V and 6 bases at J, with 13 bases between.

V gene TRBV7-8 combines with J gene TRBJ2-2; D might be TRBD1 (5 bases). In germline, CDR1 is SGHVS, CDR2 FQNEAQ. The V gene lost 1 base and the J gene lost 3 bases, with 12 bases spanning the gap. This CDR3 has 16 amino acids. The CDR3 here is CASSLGSGLHTGELFF. The CDR3 DNA reads as TGTGCCAGCAGCTTAGGGTCAGGGCTCCACACCGGGGAGCTGTTTTTT.

The rearrangement uses TRBV7-9 and TRBJ2-2; TRBD1 aligns across 7 bases. V lost 5 bases to trimming and J lost 0 bases; unmatched junction nucleotides: 3. The CDR3 length is 15 residues. Germline V gene lookup returns CDR1 SEHNR and CDR2 FQNEAQ (reference sequence). CDR3 nucleotides: TGTGCCAGCAGCGGGACAGCGTCGAACACCGGGGAGCTGTTTTTT. It translates to CASSGTASNTGELFF.

The chain combines TRBV19 with TRBJ2-2; weak D call: TRBD1 (6 bases). The CDR3 covers 16 residues. V was trimmed by 4 bases and J by 5 bases, leaving 17 bases between them. CDR1 is LNHDA, CDR2 SQIVND, per germline (reference sequence). CDR3 region: CASSRGHRHLTGELFF. DNA of the CDR3: TGTGCCAGTAGTAGGGGGCACAGGCATTTGACCGGGGAGCTGTTTTTT.

The gene calls are TRBV2 and TRBJ1-2, with D hard to call. V was trimmed by 0 bases and J by 5 bases, leaving 13 bases between them. The CDR3 is made up of 15 amino acids. Germline values: CDR1 SNHLY, CDR2 FYNNEI. In DNA form, the CDR3 reads TGTGCCAGCAGTGAAGCGGCCCAGTTACCTTATGGCTACACCTTC. Its translation: CASSEAAQLPYGYTF.

This clone was observed a single time. This chain uses TRBV19 with TRBJ1-6; 7 bases match TRBD1. CDR3 length: 17 residues. The germline CDR1 and CDR2 sequences are LNHDA and SQIVND (reference sequence). After removal of 5 bases from V and 10 bases from J, the junction contained 17 bases not matched to a gene. The CDR3 DNA reads as TGTGCCAGTAGTCTCAGCGCAGGGGGTACAGTCGGATCACCCCTCCACTTT. Translated, it gives CASSLSAGGTVGSPLHF.

The V gene is TRBV27, the J gene TRBJ1-2, with TRBD1 matching 10 bases. The CDR3 contains 15 residues. CDR1 MNHEY and CDR2 SMNVEV come from the germline V gene (reference sequence). After removal of 6 bases from V and 4 bases from J, the junction contained 8 bases not matched to a gene. CDR3 sequence (DNA): TGTGCCAGCAGCTTCCGGGACAGGGGAGGCTATGGCTACACCTTC. This translates into CASSFRDRGGYGYTF.

The V call is TRBV10-3, the J call TRBJ2-7, with 10 positions matching TRBD1. The CDR3 length is 14 residues. CDR1 is ENHRY, CDR2 SYGVKD, per germline. J lost 7 bases, V lost 3 bases, and 6 bases had no gene match. This chain's CDR3 is CAISDRDRGLEQYF. CDR3 in DNA: TGTGCCATCAGTGACCGGGACAGGGGCTTGGAGCAGTACTTC.

The rearrangement links TRBV5-1 to TRBJ2-3, with 9 bases matching TRBD2. The CDR3 sequence is 16 residues long. V shed 1 base and J 2 bases; nucleotides not matched to a gene: 5. The V gene's germline CDR1 is SGHRS and CDR2 YFSETQ. For the CDR3, the DNA is TGCGCCAGCAGCTTGTTAGCGGGGGCCCCCACAGATACGCAGTATTTT. The encoded protein is CASSLLAGAPTDTQYF.

The chain recombines TRBV6-1 with TRBJ2-7, with a weak D call TRBD2 (7 bases). The CDR3 length is 16 residues. V was shortened by 4 bases and J by 5 bases, with 21 bases between the two germline ends. CDR1 is MNHNS and CDR2 is SASEGT in the germline V gene. CDR3 protein: CASSADKGEGFHEQYF. In DNA form, the CDR3 reads TGTGCCAGCAGTGCTGATAAGGGGGAGGGTTTCCACGAGCAGTACTTC.

The V gene is TRBV4-2, the J gene TRBJ1-1; perhaps TRBD1 as D (6 bases). Germline CDR1 is LGHNA and CDR2 is YNFKEQ. The ends were cut back, 1 base at V and 0 bases at J, with 9 bases in the middle. The length of the CDR3 is 15 residues. The CDR3 nucleotides read TGTGCCAGCAGCCAAGCCGGGACACTGAACACTGAAGCTTTCTTT. Translating gives CASSQAGTLNTEAFF.

A word on this clone: Other DNA sequences in the sample encode the same CDR3. In nucleotides, the CDR3 is TGCGCCAGCAGCCAAGACTCTCCGAACACTGAAGCTTTCTTT. Encoded protein: CASSQDSPNTEAFF. The chain employs TRBV4-1 and TRBJ1-1; D is undetermined. This CDR3 contains 14 residues. V lost 0 bases and J 1 base, leaving 6 bases between the germline ends. Germline values: CDR1 MGHRA, CDR2 YSYEKL.

This sequence joins TRBV27 and TRBJ2-3; 7 nucleotides agree with TRBD1. This CDR3 is 14 amino acids long. Per germline, CDR1 MNHEY and CDR2 SMNVEV (reference sequence). V dropped 3 bases and J dropped 6; count of bases not matched to a gene: 6. The DNA of the CDR3 is TGTGCCAGCAGTTTGACAGGGTCTGCGGATACGCAGTATTTT. This sequence encodes CASSLTGSADTQYF.

The CDR3: CASSLQGARSGANVLTF. The CDR3, as DNA: TGCGCCAGCAGTTTACAGGGGGCTCGTTCTGGGGCCAACGTCCTGACTTTC. V gene TRBV5-1 combines with J gene TRBJ2-6; 9 bases agree with TRBD1. The junction had 7 bases not matched to a gene; V was cut back by 5 bases and J by 1 base. Germline V lookup: CDR1 SGHRS, CDR2 YFSETQ. The CDR3 is made up of 17 amino acids.

The genes are TRBV30 and TRBJ2-1, with D possibly being TRBD2 (6 bases). V was clipped by 2 bases and J by 2 bases, with 10 bases between them. The CDR3 length is 14 residues. CDR1 GTSNPN and CDR2 SVGIG come from the germline V gene (reference sequence). CDR3 sequence (DNA): TGTGCCTGGAGTACTGGGGGGACCTACAATGAGCAGTTCTTC. It codes for CAWSTGGTYNEQFF.

This rearrangement joins TRBV5-5 to TRBJ2-5; D gene ambiguous. The CDR3 runs 14 residues. Germline V lookup: CDR1 SGHKS, CDR2 YYEKEE (reference sequence). V gave up 1 base and J gave up 2 bases, with 9 bases separating them. CDR3 nucleotide sequence: TGTGCCAGCAGCTTGTTGGCTCAACAAGAGACCCAGTACTTC. Translated, it gives CASSLLAQQETQYF.

This clone is a singleton in its sample. The J gene is TRBJ1-1, the V gene TRBV5-5; 8 bases fit TRBD1. Germline CDR1 and CDR2: SGHKS and YYEKEE (reference sequence). This CDR3 comprises 15 residues. The ends lost 4 bases at V and 3 bases at J; junction bases unmatched: 8. In nucleotides, the CDR3 is TGTGCCAGCAGCCCACAGGGGGGTCGGGACACTGAAGCTTTCTTT. It codes for CASSPQGGRDTEAFF. The full variable domain, its missing parts supplied by reference TRBV5-5 and TRBJ1-1, is DAGVTQSPTHLIKTRGQQVTLRCSPISGHKSVSWYQQVLGQGPQFIFQYYEKEERGRGNFPDRFSARQFPNYSSELNVNALLLGDSALYLCASSPQGGRDTEAFFGQGTRLTVV.

The chain combines TRBV11-2 with TRBJ2-5; D possibly corresponds to TRBD1 (6 bases). V lost 4 bases to trimming and J lost 0 bases, with 9 bases between them. Germline CDR1 is SGHAT and CDR2 is FQNNGV. This CDR3 has 14 residues. Here the CDR3 reads CASSSWTDQETQYF. Written as DNA, the CDR3 is TGTGCCAGCAGCTCGTGGACAGACCAAGAGACCCAGTACTTC.

The chain joins TRBV5-1 to TRBJ2-3, with D maybe TRBD1 (5 bases). The V gene's germline CDR1 is SGHRS and CDR2 YFSETQ. This CDR3 has 15 residues. The V end was cut by 5 bases, the J end by 2 bases, with 15 bases between. The CDR3 DNA follows: TGCGCCAGCAGATCAAGGGGCTTCAACACAGATACGCAGTATTTT. It is translated as CASRSRGFNTDTQYF.

The chain combines TRBV27 with TRBJ2-7; D may be TRBD1 (6 bases). The CDR3 consists of 14 residues. V was trimmed by 0 bases and J by 3 bases, leaving 9 bases between them. Germline CDR1 is MNHEY and CDR2 is SMNVEV (reference sequence). CDR3 nucleotide sequence: TGTGCCAGCAGTTTATCCGGCAGGGGCTACGAGCAGTACTTC. It encodes CASSLSGRGYEQYF.

The chain is built from TRBV6-2 or TRBV6-3 and TRBJ2-7, with 7 bases fitting TRBD2. The junction had 4 bases not matched to a gene; V was cut back by 6 bases and J by 2 bases. The length of the CDR3 is 13 residues. Germline values: CDR1 MNHEY, CDR2 SVGEGT. CDR3 DNA: TGTGCCAGCAGCGCGGGGGAGACCTACGAGCAGTACTTC. Residues: CASSAGETYEQYF.

The rearrangement joins TRBV4-2 to TRBJ2-3; a weak D match, TRBD2 (6 bases). This CDR3 has 18 residues. Germline CDR1 reads LGHNA; CDR2 reads YNFKEQ. V dropped 0 bases and J dropped 0 bases, with 16 bases sitting between them. In DNA form, the CDR3 reads TGTGCCAGCAGCCAAGATCCATGGACTACTACTAGCACAGATACGCAGTATTTT. Translating it yields CASSQDPWTTTSTDTQYF.

The V call is TRBV7-2, the J call TRBJ2-3; 8 bases line up with TRBD2. This CDR3 contains 16 residues. Germline CDR1 is SGHTA and CDR2 is FQGNSA. V was pared by 1 base and J by 0 bases, with 3 bases of the junction left unmatched. CDR3 bases: TGTGCCAGCAGCTTAGGGACTAGCCGGAGCACAGATACGCAGTATTTT. Protein sequence: CASSLGTSRSTDTQYF.

This rearrangement joins TRBV27 to TRBJ1-2; 10 bases align to TRBD1. The CDR3 is 14 residues long. The V segment lost 4 bases and the J segment 7 bases; nucleotides outside the gene matches: 6. Germline V gives CDR1 MNHEY, CDR2 SMNVEV (reference sequence). CDR3 loop: CASSSRDRGFGYTF. CDR3 in DNA: TGTGCCAGCAGTTCCCGGGACAGGGGTTTTGGCTACACCTTC.